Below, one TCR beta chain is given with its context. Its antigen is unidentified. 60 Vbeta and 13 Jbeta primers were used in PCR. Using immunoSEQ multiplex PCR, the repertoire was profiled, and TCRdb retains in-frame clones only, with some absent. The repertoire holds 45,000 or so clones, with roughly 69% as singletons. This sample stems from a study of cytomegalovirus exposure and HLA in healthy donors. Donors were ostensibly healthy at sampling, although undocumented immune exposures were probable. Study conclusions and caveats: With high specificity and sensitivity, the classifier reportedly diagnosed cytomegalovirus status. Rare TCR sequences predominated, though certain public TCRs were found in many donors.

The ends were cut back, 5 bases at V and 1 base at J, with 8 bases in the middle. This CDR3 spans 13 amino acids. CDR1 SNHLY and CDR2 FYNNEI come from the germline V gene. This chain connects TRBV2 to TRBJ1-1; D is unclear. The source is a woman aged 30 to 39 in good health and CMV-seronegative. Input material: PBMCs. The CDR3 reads CASSYSENTEAFF. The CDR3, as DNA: TGTGCCAGCAGTTATTCAGAGAACACTGAAGCTTTCTTT. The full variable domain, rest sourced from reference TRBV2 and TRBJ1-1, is EPEVTQTPSHQVTQMGQEVILRCVPISNHLYFYWYRQILGQKVEFLVSFYNNEISEKSEIFDDQFSVERPDGSNFTLKIRSTKLEDSAMYFCASSYSENTEAFFGQGTRLTVV.